The sequence of this TCR beta chain was determined in a study of T cell repertoires in cytomegalovirus infection. Study-level background: Public TCR beta signature analysis indicated the presence of both CMV infection and matching HLA type.

This clonotype was counted many times. Its cognate antigen is unknown. Study outcomes and limitations: Predominance within the ex vivo response was attributable to HLA-C-restricted CMV-specific TCR beta clonotypes.

V was pared by 5 bases and J by 3 bases, with 20 bases between. The CDR3 runs to 16 residues. Germline V gene lookup returns CDR1 DFQATT and CDR2 SNEGSKA (reference sequence). From the reads, TCRdb called clonotypes with MiXCR, one entry per CDR3 protein. The sample holds 400,000 to 550,000 distinct CDR3 sequences; approximately 10% are singletons and the top ten take approximately 10%. The receptor was derived from a human donor in good health (CMV status not recorded). Some clones in this sample may be carry-over from other donors' samples. The rearrangement joins TRBV20-1 to TRBJ1-5; no clear D. Sequenced input: PBMCs. The CDR3 region has the DNA TGCAGTGCTCAAGGCTCGGGGTCGTTGAACAATCAGCCCCAGCATTTT. Protein sequence: CSAQGSGSLNNQPQHF.